This TCR beta chain comes out of a study of shared clonotypes between healthy human individuals. Study information: The people who gave samples were two women and a few men aged 18 to 49. Three CD4 naive, three CD4 memory, two CD8 naive and one CD8 memory plate were used per donor.

Clones were sequenced by immunoSEQ multiplex PCR, and TCRdb holds only the in-frame ones, with some missing. Of more than 2 million clones listed, 85% to 95% are singletons. Germline CDR1 and CDR2: LNHDA and SQIVND (reference sequence). V was cut by 2 bases and J by 6 bases, with 11 bases left in between. CDR3 length: 13 amino acids. Study-level findings and limits: Sorted-subset samples were not fully sequenced, rarefaction indicated. The study drew on few donors, limiting represented genetic and exposure-history diversity.

Of note for this clone: The antigen remains undetermined.

Naive-designated CD8 cells lacked CD45RO, were positively enriched for CCR7, and omitted terminally differentiated effector memory CD45RA+ cells. The chain recombines TRBV19 with TRBJ2-7, with D perhaps matching TRBD1 or TRBD2 (6 bases each). Sequences were obtained from naive CD8+ T cells sorted from blood. The receptor was isolated from a man younger than 30 in good health. CDR3 bases: TGTGCCAGTAGTATAAGGGGGGCCGGCGAGCAGTACTTC. It yields the protein CASSIRGAGEQYF.